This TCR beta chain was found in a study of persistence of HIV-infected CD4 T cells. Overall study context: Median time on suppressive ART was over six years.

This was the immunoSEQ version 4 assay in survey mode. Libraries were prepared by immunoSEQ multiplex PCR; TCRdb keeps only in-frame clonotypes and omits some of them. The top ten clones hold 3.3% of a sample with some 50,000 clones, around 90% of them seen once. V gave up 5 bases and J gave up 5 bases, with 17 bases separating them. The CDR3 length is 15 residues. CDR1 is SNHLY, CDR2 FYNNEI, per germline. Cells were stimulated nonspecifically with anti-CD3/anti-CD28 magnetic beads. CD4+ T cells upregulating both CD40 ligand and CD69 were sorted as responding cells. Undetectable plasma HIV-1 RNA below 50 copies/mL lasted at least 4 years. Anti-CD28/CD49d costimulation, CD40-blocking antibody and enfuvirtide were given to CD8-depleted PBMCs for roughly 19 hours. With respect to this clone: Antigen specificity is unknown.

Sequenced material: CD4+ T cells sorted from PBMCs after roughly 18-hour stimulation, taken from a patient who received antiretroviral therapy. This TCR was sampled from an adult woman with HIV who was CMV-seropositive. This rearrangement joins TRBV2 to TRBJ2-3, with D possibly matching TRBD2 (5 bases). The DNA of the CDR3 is TGTGCCAGCAGTATTGGGAGAACAGCTCAAGATACGCAGTATTTT. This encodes CASSIGRTAQDTQYF.